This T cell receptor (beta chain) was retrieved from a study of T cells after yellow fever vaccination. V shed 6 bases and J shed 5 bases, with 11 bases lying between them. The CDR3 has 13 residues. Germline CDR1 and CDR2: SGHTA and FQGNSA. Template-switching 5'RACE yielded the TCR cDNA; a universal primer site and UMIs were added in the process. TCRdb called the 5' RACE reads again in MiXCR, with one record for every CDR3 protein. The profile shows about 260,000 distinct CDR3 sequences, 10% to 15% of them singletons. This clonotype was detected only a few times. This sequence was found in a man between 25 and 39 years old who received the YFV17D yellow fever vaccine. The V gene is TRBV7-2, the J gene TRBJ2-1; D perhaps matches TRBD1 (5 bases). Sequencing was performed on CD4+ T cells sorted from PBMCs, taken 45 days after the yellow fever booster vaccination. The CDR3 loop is CASRVQGDNEQFF. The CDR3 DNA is TGTGCCAGCAGGGTTCAGGGTGACAATGAGCAGTTCTTC.